The present T cell receptor (beta chain) was sequenced within a study of T-cell memory formation after mild COVID-19 (dated by TCRdb to the early 2020s). Background for the entire study: Most TCR sequence clusters were specific to one of the two donors. T-cell clones expanding and contracting after mild COVID-19 in a couple of donors were tracked by longitudinal TCRalpha and TCRbeta repertoire sequencing. The cohort comprised two young, previously healthy adult volunteers, one female and one male. What the work shows at the level of the full study, not this receptor alone: Only a couple of mild cases were covered in the study, and larger cohorts including severe cases with pre-infection samples were considered necessary. Contracting CD4+ clones were found mainly in CM and EM memory subsets, while CD8+ clones were enriched in EMRA. The second-wave clones that peaked on day 37 were not confirmed to be SARS-CoV-2 specific. From day 15 to 85, contracting clones showed balanced CD4/CD8 phenotypes, whereas a second wave of clones that expanded from day 15 to 37 leaned towards CD4+. Some responding clones were detected in pre-infection memory, which suggested that pre-existing cross-reactive memory T cells had joined the SARS-CoV-2 response.

Ficoll-Paque density gradient centrifugation was used to isolate PBMCs. This clonotype has a handful of counts. Its antigen has not been determined. No base-level quality is on record; no much larger clone is a single base apart. For sequencing, an Illumina NovaSeq 6000 was employed. TCRalpha and TCRbeta cDNA libraries were built by 5'RACE with constant-segment primers, adding sample barcodes and unique molecular identifiers. RNA was extracted from every sample with Trizol reagent. Amplification of the libraries took two PCR steps, and the second step added a second sample barcode plus Illumina TruSeq adapters. The libraries were sequenced on an Illumina NovaSeq using 2 x 150 bp paired-end reads. Processing in the source paper ran as follows. Reads were demultiplexed and collapsed into UMI-guided consensus sequences with migec v1.2.7. Using mixcr v2.1.11, UMI consensuses were aligned to TRA and TRB V and J templates and then assembled into clonotypes. Expanded or contracted clonotypes were those called significant by both edgeR and NoisET, with noise models trained on biological replicates. For edgeR calls, a false discovery rate-adjusted p below 0.01 and a log2 fold-change threshold of 1 were applied. As an exploratory analysis of dynamics, max-normalized trajectories of the 1000 most abundant clonotypes were examined with PCA combined with hierarchical clustering. The CD4 or CD8 phenotype of responding clones was assigned using the separately sequenced CD4+ and CD8+ repertoires. TCRdb reran the public reads through fastp at Q25 and MiXCR, keeping productive beta chains. Duplicate CDR3 protein sequences are folded into a single record with the most common DNA and genes. The V and J calls shown here were made by TCRdb, not taken from the authors' results. The table for this sample lists about 150,000 distinct CDR3 sequences; about 14% of them were counted only once. The ten most abundant clones make up 13% to 15% of the sample.

The V and J ends are trimmed by 1 base and 0 bases, leaving 16 bases between them. The CDR3 contains 16 residues, cysteine and phenylalanine counted. Only the CDR3 part of the read is kept: 48 bases, read in frame from the first base. The germline V gene (reference sequence) provides CDR1 DFQATT and CDR2 SNEGSKA. This sequence was found in an adult woman who had mild COVID-19 (a few samples of this study predate the infection). The sample titles of this study are shuffled in the database, so cell type and time point are left out; the donor was told from shared clones. Sample: PBMCs or a T cell subset sorted from them (not recorded which). The sequence is built from TRBV20-1 and TRBJ2-7; the D gene remains uncertain. The sequenced DNA: TGCAGTGCTAGAGGGGGTGGGGTCTCTCCCTCCTACGAGCAGTACTTC. The translation is CSARGGGVSPSYEQYF.